One and the same sample provided the 7 T cell receptor beta chains below, sequenced in a study of T cells in localized non-small cell lung cancer. Clones were sequenced by immunoSEQ multiplex PCR, and TCRdb holds only the in-frame ones, with some missing. The table records 53,000 or so clones, more than 85% of them present only once. Sequenced material: peripheral blood, taken before any cancer treatment. The receptors derive from a man aged 35 to 69 with stage I lung adenocarcinoma.

The rearrangement joins TRBV9 to TRBJ2-7; D ambiguous. The CDR3 has 16 amino acids. V was shortened by 3 bases and J by 2 bases, with 18 bases between the two germline ends. Germline V gene lookup returns CDR1 SGDLS and CDR2 YYNGEE. The CDR3 DNA follows: TGTGCCAGCAGCGCGAACGCAGGTAACCCCACCTACGAGCAGTACTTC. Amino acid sequence: CASSANAGNPTYEQYF. The full variable domain, in which reference TRBV9 and TRBJ2-7 provide the parts outside the CDR3, is DSGVTQTPKHLITATGQRVTLRCSPRSGDLSVYWYQQSLDQGLQFLIQYYNGEERAKGNILERFSAQQFPDLHSELNLSSLELGDSALYFCASSANAGNPTYEQYFGPGTRLTVT.

The table lists this clone with a count of one. The rearrangement uses TRBV5-1 and TRBJ2-1; TRBD1 matches at 10 bases. The length of the CDR3 is 16 residues. The junction had 10 bases not matched to a gene; V was cut back by 4 bases and J by 6 bases. CDR1 SGHRS and CDR2 YFSETQ come from the germline V gene. DNA for the CDR3: TGCGCCAGCAGCCACCGACCGGGACAGGGGAGCAATGAGCAGTTCTTC. Amino acids: CASSHRPGQGSNEQFF.

The chain joins TRBV6-6 to TRBJ1-5, with D possibly being TRBD1 (5 bases). The CDR3 totals 16 residues. Trimming cost V 2 bases and J 2 bases, with 13 bases left between them. Germline loops: CDR1 MNHNY, CDR2 SVGAGI (reference sequence). The CDR3 is CASSYLSGTGNQPQHF. The CDR3 region has the DNA TGTGCCAGCAGTTACCTCTCAGGGACCGGCAATCAGCCCCAGCATTTT.

This clone was recorded once. The chain has TRBV9 and TRBJ1-4, with 7 bases matching TRBD1. The CDR3 is 15 residues long. CDR1 and CDR2 (germline): SGDLS, YYNGEE. The J segment lost 0 bases and the V segment lost 4 bases, leaving 3 bases of the junction unmatched. The CDR3 loop is CASSLTGATNEKLFF. The CDR3 DNA reads as TGTGCCAGCAGCTTAACAGGGGCAACTAATGAAAAACTGTTTTTT.

This clone was counted once. The chain is built from TRBV6-1 and TRBJ2-1; possibly TRBD2 for D (7 bases). Deletions cut 8 bases from V and 7 bases from J, with 18 bases between. CDR1 and CDR2 (germline): MNHNS, SASEGT. This CDR3 is built from 14 residues. This chain's CDR3 is CASWGGRAGNEQFF. The CDR3 nucleotides are TGTGCCAGCTGGGGGGGGCGAGCTGGTAATGAGCAGTTCTTC.

This sequence joins TRBV5-4 and TRBJ2-2; 8 bases map to TRBD1. Germline CDR1 is SGHNT and CDR2 is YYREEE (reference sequence). This CDR3 has 13 residues. The trim removed 3 bases at V and 7 bases at J, leaving 2 bases unmatched. CDR3 bases: TGTGCCAGCAGCTCAGGGGGCTACGGGGAGCTGTTTTTT. Translation: CASSSGGYGELFF. The variable domain in full, completed from reference TRBV5-4 and TRBJ2-2, reads ETGVTQSPTHLIKTRGQQVTLRCSSQSGHNTVSWYQQALGQGPQFIFQYYREEENGRGNFPPRFSGLQFPNYSSELNVNALELDDSALYLCASSSGGYGELFFGEGSRLTVL.

The rearrangement uses TRBV25-1 and TRBJ2-1; no firm D call. V was shortened by 4 bases and J by 8 bases, with 9 bases between the two germline ends. The germline V gene encodes CDR1 MGHDK and CDR2 SYGVNS. This CDR3 has 12 amino acids. CDR3 sequence: CASSANTDEQFF. In nucleotides, the CDR3 is TGTGCCAGCAGTGCGAACACAGATGAGCAGTTCTTC.